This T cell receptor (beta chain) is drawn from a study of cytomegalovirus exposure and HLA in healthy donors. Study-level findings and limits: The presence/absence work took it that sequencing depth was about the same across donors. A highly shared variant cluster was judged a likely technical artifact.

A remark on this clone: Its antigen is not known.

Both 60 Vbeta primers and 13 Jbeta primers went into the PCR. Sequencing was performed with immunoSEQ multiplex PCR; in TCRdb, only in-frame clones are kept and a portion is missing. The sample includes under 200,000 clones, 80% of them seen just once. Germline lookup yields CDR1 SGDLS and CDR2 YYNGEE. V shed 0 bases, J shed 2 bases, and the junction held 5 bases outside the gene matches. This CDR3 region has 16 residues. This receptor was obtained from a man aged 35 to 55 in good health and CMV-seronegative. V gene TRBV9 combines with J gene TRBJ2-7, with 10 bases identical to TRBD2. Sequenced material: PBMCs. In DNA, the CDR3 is TGTGCCAGCAGCGTAGCTCCCAGCGGGGGGGCCTACGAGCAGTACTTC. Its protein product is CASSVAPSGGAYEQYF.